The 14 T cell receptor beta chains listed next were all sequenced from one sample in a study of blood T cell repertoires in COVID-19. Only in-frame clones appear in the TCRdb table, and some are missing; sequencing was by immunoSEQ multiplex PCR. This sample has some 180,000 clones, with 81% found just once. Sequenced material: peripheral blood. The receptors shown here come from a woman of 80 years or more with COVID-19, enrolled during active disease.

The chain carries TRBV5-1 and TRBJ2-5, with 11 bases identical to TRBD1. The germline gives CDR1 SGHRS, CDR2 YFSETQ. Losses at the gene ends were 4 bases for V and 4 bases for J; bases not matched to a gene: 3. The CDR3 is 14 amino acids. Here the CDR3 reads CASSAGTGGETQYF. DNA of the CDR3: TGCGCCAGCAGCGCCGGGACAGGGGGAGAGACCCAGTACTTC.

Concerning this clone: One base away lies a much larger clone, so this may be a sequencing read error. This chain uses TRBV11-2 with TRBJ2-7; 7 positions match TRBD1. The CDR3 spans 14 residues. Germline V CDR1 and CDR2: SGHAT, FQNNGV. V dropped 3 bases and J dropped 0; count of bases not matched to a gene: 2. In DNA, the CDR3 is TGTGCCAGCAGCTTGACAGGGAGCTCCTACGAGCAGTACTTC. It encodes CASSLTGSSYEQYF.

This chain links TRBV6-5 with TRBJ1-2; D remains unclear. Germline values: CDR1 MNHEY, CDR2 SVGAGI. The CDR3 is 13 amino acids. V was trimmed by 5 bases and J by 3 bases, leaving 10 bases between them. The CDR3 nucleotides read TGTGCCAGCAGTATCATGAGTTACTATGGCTACACCTTC. Protein: CASSIMSYYGYTF.

The rearrangement links TRBV4-2 to TRBJ2-7; D is uncertain. CDR1 and CDR2 from the germline V gene are LGHNA and YNFKEQ. The ends were cut back, 2 bases at V and 10 bases at J, with 12 bases in the middle. This CDR3 spans 12 amino acids. The CDR3 sequence: CASSQTMFGQYF. CDR3 nucleotide sequence: TGTGCCAGCAGCCAAACAATGTTTGGTCAGTACTTC.

The V gene is TRBV5-1, the J gene TRBJ1-1; D may be TRBD1 (6 bases). V was clipped by 1 base and J by 5 bases, with 15 bases between them. CDR1 SGHRS and CDR2 YFSETQ come from the germline V gene. This CDR3 has 15 amino acids. The CDR3 nucleotides are TGCGCCAGCAGCTTGTCAGGGGATCTGGGGACTGAAGCTTTCTTT. Its translation: CASSLSGDLGTEAFF.

The CDR3 DNA follows: TGTGCCAGCAGTTTGAAGTCGGGGGCTAACTATGGCTACACCTTC. Translation: CASSLKSGANYGYTF. This chain joins TRBV28 and TRBJ1-2, with a tentative D call TRBD1 (5 bases). CDR1 and CDR2 (germline): MDHEN, SYDVKM. Trimming stripped 3 bases from V and 0 bases from J, with 11 bases between. The CDR3 sequence is 15 residues long.

This sequence joins TRBV7-2 and TRBJ1-2; TRBD1 matches 7 bases. With V trimmed by 5 bases and J by 1 base, 4 bases remained unmatched. The germline V gene encodes CDR1 SGHTA and CDR2 FQGNSA. The length of the CDR3 is 14 residues. The CDR3 nucleotides are TGTGCCAGCAGCGGGGACAGTCTTAACTATGGCTACACCTTC. It codes for CASSGDSLNYGYTF.

The chain uses TRBV6-6 and TRBJ1-1, with D possibly TRBD1 on 6 matching bases. Per the germline V gene, CDR1 is MNHNY and CDR2 is SVGAGI (reference sequence). The CDR3 spans 16 residues. Between the trimmed V and J ends, which lost 0 bases and 6 bases, there was a span of 17 bases. The CDR3 nucleotides read TGTGCCAGCAGTTACTCGTCTGGCGGGGGGCCGGCTGAAGCTTTCTTT. Translating gives CASSYSSGGGPAEAFF.

V gene TRBV2 combines with J gene TRBJ2-1, with D perhaps TRBD2 (6 bases). The CDR3 contains 15 residues. Germline V CDR1 and CDR2: SNHLY, FYNNEI. V lost 2 bases and J 2 bases, leaving 10 bases between the germline ends. As DNA, the CDR3 is TGTGCCAGCAGTGAATCCGGGACTGCCTACAATGAGCAGTTCTTC. Its translation: CASSESGTAYNEQFF.

The V gene is TRBV19, the J gene TRBJ1-1; possibly TRBD1 for D (5 bases). The CDR3 consists of 13 residues. Germline lookup yields CDR1 LNHDA and CDR2 SQIVND (reference sequence). V gave up 5 bases and J gave up 6 bases, with 13 bases separating them. CDR3 in amino acids: CASSAREVAEAFF. CDR3 sequence (DNA): TGTGCCAGTAGTGCCAGGGAAGTGGCTGAAGCTTTCTTT. Full variable domain (outside the CDR3, taken from reference TRBV19 and TRBJ1-1): DGGITQSPKYLFRKEGQNVTLSCEQNLNHDAMYWYRQDPGQGLRLIYYSQIVNDFQKGDIAEGYSVSREKKESFPLTVTSAQKNPTAFYLCASSAREVAEAFFGQGTRLTVV.

This chain uses TRBV27 with TRBJ1-5; the D gene is possibly TRBD1 (6 bases). The V gene lost 5 bases and the J gene lost 0 bases, with 11 bases spanning the gap. Germline loops: CDR1 MNHEY, CDR2 SMNVEV (reference sequence). The CDR3 has 15 residues. Written as DNA, the CDR3 is TGTGCCAGCAGTCTCGGGACATATAGCAATCAGCCCCAGCATTTT. As protein: CASSLGTYSNQPQHF.

The chain is built from TRBV21-1 and TRBJ1-2; TRBD1 was called by the table and not checked on the DNA. TRBV21-1 constitutes a pseudogene. The CDR3 loop spans 13 amino acids. As DNA, the CDR3 is TGTGCCGGTACCAGGGACAGGGGCTATGGCTACACCTTC. This gives the protein CAGTRDRGYGYTF.

This clone was recorded once. The rearrangement joins TRBV11-2 to TRBJ1-2, with D uncertain. This CDR3 has 13 residues. Looked up from germline, CDR1 is SGHAT and CDR2 is FQNNGV. The V end lost 5 bases, the J end lost 3 bases, and 10 bases lay between the germline ends. The CDR3 reads CASSQRRDYGYTF. In DNA form, the CDR3 reads TGTGCCAGCAGCCAACGGCGGGACTATGGCTACACCTTC.

The rearrangement joins TRBV29-1 to TRBJ2-3, with TRBD2 matching over 9 bases. The CDR3 is 15 residues long. After removal of 4 bases from V and 1 base from J, the junction contained 6 bases not matched to a gene. Germline CDR1 reads SQVTM; CDR2 reads ANQGSEA. CDR3 residues: CSVGGLASRTDTQYF. CDR3 bases: TGCAGCGTTGGTGGACTAGCGTCACGCACAGATACGCAGTATTTT.